These 32 T cell receptor beta chains originate from one sample sequenced in a study of neoadjuvant anti-PD-1 for oral cavity cancer. Some clones are missing from TCRdb's copy, which holds only in-frame ones; the method was immunoSEQ multiplex PCR. In the table there are 70,000 to 95,000 clones, under 85% of which are singletons. The sample in question was PBMCs, obtained before nivolumab (anti-PD-1) treatment. Source of these receptors: a person aged 35-79 years with oral cavity squamous cell carcinoma.

A few counts support this clone. This chain links TRBV10-2 with TRBJ2-7; tentatively, D is TRBD2 (5 bases). This CDR3 spans 14 amino acids. With 3 bases removed from V and 1 base from J, the gap between germline ends came to 10 bases. CDR1 and CDR2 (germline): WSHSY, SAAADI. CDR3 DNA sequence: TGCGCCAGCAGTGACTGGGGAGTATCCTACGAGCAGTACTTC. As protein: CASSDWGVSYEQYF.

This clone has just one count. This chain links TRBV6-1 with TRBJ2-5, with a possible D match to TRBD2 (6 bases). Deletions cut 5 bases from V and 5 bases from J, with 18 bases between. This CDR3 is built from 15 residues. CDR1 and CDR2 (germline): MNHNS, SASEGT. For the CDR3, the DNA is TGTGCCAGCAGTCTCGAGCGGGCCGGTCAGGAGACCCAGTACTTC. This sequence encodes CASSLERAGQETQYF.

The chain joins TRBV5-7 to TRBJ2-1, with 8 bases identical to TRBD2. TRBV5-7 is designated an ORF whose function remains uncertain. This CDR3 is built from 15 residues. With 6 bases clipped from V and 6 bases from J, the junction kept 11 bases outside the gene matches. The CDR3 DNA sequence: TGTGCCAGCACCTACGGGACTAGTATTTTCAATGAGCAGTTCTTC. It translates to CASTYGTSIFNEQFF.

The CDR3, as DNA: TGTGCCAGTAGTACGACCCGGGGTGGCAATCAGCCCCAGCATTTT. This encodes CASSTTRGGNQPQHF. The chain joins TRBV19 to TRBJ1-5; D uncertain. The CDR3 has 15 amino acids. Trimming cost V 4 bases and J 2 bases, with 12 bases left between them. Germline CDR1 is LNHDA and CDR2 is SQIVND (reference sequence).

The V call is TRBV15, the J call TRBJ2-3; D might be TRBD1 or TRBD2, each matching 5 bases. The CDR3 spans 14 residues. Germline CDR1 reads LNHNV; CDR2 reads YYDKDF (reference sequence). The ends were cut back, 1 base at V and 4 bases at J, with 9 bases in the middle. CDR3 nucleotides: TGTGCCACCAGCAGAGGAGGGGTGTCAGATACGCAGTATTTT. Protein sequence: CATSRGGVSDTQYF.

CDR3 nucleotide sequence: TGCAGCGTCCGAGGACCGGGGAGGTCTGAAGCTTTCTTT. Translated, it gives CSVRGPGRSEAFF. The V gene is TRBV29-1, the J gene TRBJ1-1; no clear D. This CDR3 spans 13 amino acids. Trimming took 6 bases from V and 6 from J, leaving 17 bases between them. CDR1 SQVTM and CDR2 ANQGSEA come from the germline V gene.

This clone was detected only a few times. J is TRBJ1-5 and V is TRBV5-6, with TRBD1 as a possible D gene (5 bases). The germline V gene has CDR1 SGHDT and CDR2 YYEEEE. CDR3 length: 15 residues. The V and J ends lost 0 bases and 3 bases respectively, with 10 bases between them. CDR3 bases: TGTGCCAGCAGCTTGGCAGGGAGAATCAATCAGCCCCAGCATTTT. Protein: CASSLAGRINQPQHF.

The rearrangement links TRBV5-4 to TRBJ2-2, with 9 nucleotides matching TRBD1. With 4 bases clipped from V and 5 bases from J, the junction kept 6 bases outside the gene matches. CDR1 SGHNT and CDR2 YYREEE come from the germline V gene (reference sequence). The CDR3 is 15 amino acids. Here the CDR3 reads CASSLGQGYTGELFF. As DNA, the CDR3 is TGTGCCAGCAGCCTCGGACAGGGGTATACCGGGGAGCTGTTTTTT. The whole variable domain, remainder taken from reference TRBV5-4 and TRBJ2-2, is ETGVTQSPTHLIKTRGQQVTLRCSSQSGHNTVSWYQQALGQGPQFIFQYYREEENGRGNFPPRFSGLQFPNYSSELNVNALELDDSALYLCASSLGQGYTGELFFGEGSRLTVL.

The CDR3 reads CASRPFGPYGYTF. The CDR3 region has the DNA TGCGCCAGCAGGCCATTTGGACCCTATGGCTACACCTTC. The rearrangement joins TRBV10-2 to TRBJ1-2; no firm D call. Trimming stripped 6 bases from V and 4 bases from J, with 12 bases between. Germline V lookup: CDR1 WSHSY, CDR2 SAAADI. The CDR3 has 13 amino acids.

The rearrangement uses TRBV15 and TRBJ2-7, with 9 bases lining up with TRBD2. The CDR3 sequence is 18 residues long. Germline-derived CDR1 and CDR2 are LNHNV and YYDKDF (reference sequence). Germline trimming cut 3 bases from V and 2 bases from J; bases unmatched to any gene: 14. This chain's CDR3 is CATSSPGLAGVAAYEQYF. CDR3 nucleotides: TGTGCCACCAGCAGTCCCGGTTTAGCGGGAGTCGCAGCCTACGAGCAGTACTTC.

This chain connects TRBV6-1 to TRBJ2-7, with 7 bases fitting TRBD2. Germline assignment: CDR1 MNHNS and CDR2 SASEGT. CDR3 size: 14 residues. V lost 6 bases and J lost 4; bases outside the gene matches: 9. CDR3 sequence (DNA): TGTGCCAGCAGCTACCAGCGGGATACGTACGAGCAGTACTTC. It encodes CASSYQRDTYEQYF.

The rearrangement links TRBV7-2 to TRBJ1-5, with 7 nucleotides matching TRBD1. V lost 3 bases, J lost 7 bases, and 6 bases stayed unmatched. Germline V gene lookup returns CDR1 SGHTA and CDR2 FQGNSA. The CDR3 has 14 amino acids. Here the CDR3 reads CASSLGQGGQPQHF. DNA of the CDR3: TGTGCCAGCAGCTTGGGTCAGGGGGGACAGCCCCAGCATTTT.

CDR3 in DNA: TGTGCCAGCAGTAGAGAGGGAAAGTATGGCTACACCTTC. Its translation: CASSREGKYGYTF. The gene calls are TRBV27 and TRBJ1-2; unclear D gene. This CDR3 has 13 residues. Germline CDR1 reads MNHEY; CDR2 reads SMNVEV (reference sequence). V was pared by 5 bases and J by 5 bases, with 12 bases between.

This rearrangement joins TRBV7-2 to TRBJ1-1; D is undetermined. V was clipped by 1 base and J by 1 base, with 4 bases between them. Germline CDR1 SGHTA, CDR2 FQGNSA. This CDR3 is 13 amino acids long. This CDR3 reads CASSLDQNTEAFF. CDR3 in DNA: TGTGCCAGCAGCTTAGACCAGAACACTGAAGCTTTCTTT.

V gene TRBV6-1 combines with J gene TRBJ1-1; D not certain. The CDR3 covers 12 residues. The V end was cut by 8 bases, the J end by 4 bases, with 11 bases between. Germline V CDR1 and CDR2: MNHNS, SASEGT. The DNA of the CDR3 is TGTGCCAGCTGCTCCTACACCACTGAAGCTTTCTTT. Amino acid sequence: CASCSYTTEAFF.

This chain joins TRBV27 and TRBJ2-4; D is unresolved. This CDR3 spans 11 amino acids. The germline V and J ends were trimmed by 6 bases and 9 bases, with 9 bases remaining between them. The germline V gene has CDR1 MNHEY and CDR2 SMNVEV (reference sequence). The CDR3 region is CASRSLGIQYF. CDR3 bases: TGTGCCAGCAGATCCCTCGGCATTCAGTACTTC.

The gene calls are TRBV19 and TRBJ1-2; 7 nucleotides match TRBD1. Germline V lookup: CDR1 LNHDA, CDR2 SQIVND (reference sequence). The ends lost 1 base at V and 5 bases at J; junction bases unmatched: 7. This CDR3 contains 15 residues. CDR3 amino acids: CASSIAQGERYGYTF. DNA of the CDR3: TGTGCCAGTAGTATAGCGCAGGGGGAGCGGTATGGCTACACCTTC. Combining the CDR3 with reference TRBV19 and TRBJ1-2 gives the whole variable domain DGGITQSPKYLFRKEGQNVTLSCEQNLNHDAMYWYRQDPGQGLRLIYYSQIVNDFQKGDIAEGYSVSREKKESFPLTVTSAQKNPTAFYLCASSIAQGERYGYTFGSGTRLTVV.

The count of this clone is one. CDR3 sequence: CASSYSGGSGQPQHF. The DNA of the CDR3 is TGTGCCAGCAGTTACTCAGGAGGGTCGGGCCAGCCCCAGCATTTT. The J gene is TRBJ1-5, the V gene TRBV6-5, with D uncertain. The CDR3 spans 15 residues. Trimming stripped 0 bases from V and 7 bases from J, with 13 bases between. CDR1 MNHEY and CDR2 SVGAGI come from the germline V gene.

The gene calls are TRBV2 and TRBJ2-5, with D uncertain. CDR1 and CDR2 from the germline V gene are SNHLY and FYNNEI. The CDR3 runs to 11 residues. The V gene lost 7 bases and the J gene lost 4 bases, with 7 bases spanning the gap. The CDR3 DNA reads TGTGCCAGCACCCCGACAGAGACCCAGTACTTC. Translating it yields CASTPTETQYF.

The chain employs TRBV9 and TRBJ2-3, with D perhaps TRBD2 (5 bases). The CDR3 has 14 residues. V lost 0 bases and J lost 3, with 8 bases in between. Looked up from germline, CDR1 is SGDLS and CDR2 is YYNGEE. Here the CDR3 reads CASSVASKTDTQYF. The CDR3 nucleotides read TGTGCCAGCAGCGTAGCTAGCAAAACAGATACGCAGTATTTT.

The genes are TRBV30 and TRBJ1-1; D possibly corresponds to TRBD1 (6 bases). There are 15 residues in the CDR3. From germline, CDR1 is GTSNPN and CDR2 SVGIG (reference sequence). Deletions cut 7 bases from V and 5 bases from J, with 23 bases between. The chain's CDR3 is CAFRARGAITTEAFF. Written as DNA, the CDR3 is TGTGCCTTCAGGGCCCGGGGGGCGATAACAACTGAAGCTTTCTTT.

This rearrangement joins TRBV2 to TRBJ2-1; 11 nucleotides line up with TRBD2. The length of the CDR3 is 16 residues. With V trimmed by 4 bases and J by 2 bases, 4 bases remained unmatched. The germline V gene encodes CDR1 SNHLY and CDR2 FYNNEI. The CDR3 here is CASSVGTSGTYNEQFF. In DNA, the CDR3 is TGTGCCAGCAGTGTCGGGACTAGCGGCACCTACAATGAGCAGTTCTTC.

This rearrangement joins TRBV6-6 to TRBJ2-4; D ambiguous. The V gene lost 8 bases and the J gene lost 8 bases, with 13 bases spanning the gap. CDR3 length equals 12 residues. The V gene's germline CDR1 is MNHNY and CDR2 SVGAGI (reference sequence). The CDR3 nucleotides are TGTGCCAGCGGGGTTCTCTGGGACATTCAGTACTTC. Translation gives CASGVLWDIQYF.

J is TRBJ2-5 and V is TRBV28, with D possibly being TRBD1 or TRBD2 (5 bases each). The CDR3 has 15 residues. The germline V gene encodes CDR1 MDHEN and CDR2 SYDVKM. With 5 bases removed from V and 7 bases from J, the gap between germline ends came to 20 bases. The CDR3 bases are TGTGCCAGCAGTCCCGCCGGGACGCTGCATGGGACCCAGTACTTC. This sequence encodes CASSPAGTLHGTQYF.

This clone was observed once. The chain has TRBV6-5 and TRBJ2-1, with TRBD2 as a possible D gene (5 bases). CDR3 length: 13 amino acids. The V gene lost 5 bases and the J gene lost 7 bases, with 12 bases spanning the gap. The germline gives CDR1 MNHEY, CDR2 SVGAGI. CDR3 amino acids: CASSAGRGNEQFF. The CDR3 nucleotides are TGTGCCAGCAGTGCGGGCCGAGGGAATGAGCAGTTCTTC.

The gene calls are TRBV6-6 and TRBJ1-5, with D possibly TRBD1 on 5 matching bases. V was cut by 5 bases and J by 6 bases, with 17 bases left in between. CDR1 is MNHNY, CDR2 SVGAGI, per germline (reference sequence). This CDR3 has 15 amino acids. The CDR3 reads CASSPAPTGTQPQHF. Written as DNA, the CDR3 is TGTGCCAGCAGTCCTGCCCCTACAGGTACTCAGCCCCAGCATTTT.

There are a few counts of this clone. The chain has TRBV4-1 and TRBJ2-5; 11 bases map to TRBD2. Per the germline V gene, CDR1 is MGHRA and CDR2 is YSYEKL. The CDR3 extends over 19 amino acids. The V segment lost 2 bases and the J segment 2 bases; nucleotides outside the gene matches: 13. The chain's CDR3 is CASSQLRPGTSGEQETQYF. DNA of the CDR3: TGCGCCAGCAGCCAACTCCGTCCCGGGACTAGCGGAGAGCAAGAGACCCAGTACTTC.

This clone has only a few counts. V gene TRBV5-6 combines with J gene TRBJ1-2, with D possibly matching TRBD1 (5 bases). This CDR3 comprises 15 residues. Trimming shortened V by 4 bases and J by 4 bases, and 17 bases separated the two germline ends. Per the germline V gene, CDR1 is SGHDT and CDR2 is YYEEEE. CDR3 sequence: CASSRPGGASYGYTF. In DNA, the CDR3 is TGTGCCAGCAGCCGCCCTGGAGGGGCTTCCTATGGCTACACCTTC.

The chain is built from TRBV5-5 and TRBJ2-7, with 7 bases matching TRBD2. The junction had 8 bases not matched to a gene; V was cut back by 0 bases and J by 2 bases. The germline V gene encodes CDR1 SGHKS and CDR2 YYEKEE (reference sequence). CDR3 length: 16 amino acids. The CDR3 bases are TGTGCCAGCAGCTTGGGGGAGGGATCTCCAACCTACGAGCAGTACTTC. This codes for CASSLGEGSPTYEQYF.

The V gene is TRBV5-4, the J gene TRBJ2-3; TRBD2 aligns across 7 bases. Germline V gives CDR1 SGHNT, CDR2 YYREEE (reference sequence). With 4 bases clipped from V and 5 bases from J, the junction kept 10 bases outside the gene matches. This CDR3 region has 15 residues. CDR3 coding DNA: TGTGCCAGCAGCCCTGGATCAGCGGGACTAGATACGCAGTATTTT. Amino acids: CASSPGSAGLDTQYF.

V is TRBV19 and J is TRBJ1-1, with D possibly being TRBD1 (6 bases). Germline-derived CDR1 and CDR2 are LNHDA and SQIVND (reference sequence). Trimming removed 6 bases from V and 4 bases from J, with 15 bases in between. The CDR3 extends over 14 amino acids. In DNA form, the CDR3 reads TGTGCCAGTAGGGAAGGACAGTATGCCACTGAAGCTTTCTTT. Its protein is CASREGQYATEAFF.

The chain couples TRBV5-1 to TRBJ2-6; TRBD1 matches 7 bases. The V gene's germline CDR1 is SGHRS and CDR2 YFSETQ. This CDR3 spans 14 amino acids. The trim removed 4 bases at V and 6 bases at J, leaving 4 bases unmatched. The CDR3: CASSATGEANVLTF. As DNA, the CDR3 is TGCGCCAGCAGCGCAACAGGGGAGGCCAACGTCCTGACTTTC.